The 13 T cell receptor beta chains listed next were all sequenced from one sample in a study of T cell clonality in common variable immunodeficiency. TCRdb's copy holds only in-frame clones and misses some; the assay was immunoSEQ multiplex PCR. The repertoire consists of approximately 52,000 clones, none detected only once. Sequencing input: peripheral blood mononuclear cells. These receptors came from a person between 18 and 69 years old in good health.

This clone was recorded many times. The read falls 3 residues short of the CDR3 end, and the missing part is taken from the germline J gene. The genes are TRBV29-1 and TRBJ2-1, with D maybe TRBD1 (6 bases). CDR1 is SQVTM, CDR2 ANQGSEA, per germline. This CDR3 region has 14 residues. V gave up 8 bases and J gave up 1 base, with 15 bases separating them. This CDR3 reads CSSLRDTSYNEQFF. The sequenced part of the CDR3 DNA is TGCAGCTCTTTACGGGACACATCCTACAATGAG.

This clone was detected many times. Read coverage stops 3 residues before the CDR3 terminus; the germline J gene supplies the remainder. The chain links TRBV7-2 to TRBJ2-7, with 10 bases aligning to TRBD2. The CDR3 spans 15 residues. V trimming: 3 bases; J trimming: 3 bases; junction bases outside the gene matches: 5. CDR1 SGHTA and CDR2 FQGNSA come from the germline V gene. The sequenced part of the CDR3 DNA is TGTGCCAGCAGCTTTCCTAGCGGGAGAAACTACGAG. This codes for CASSFPSGRNYE. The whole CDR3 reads CASSFPSGRNYEQYF.

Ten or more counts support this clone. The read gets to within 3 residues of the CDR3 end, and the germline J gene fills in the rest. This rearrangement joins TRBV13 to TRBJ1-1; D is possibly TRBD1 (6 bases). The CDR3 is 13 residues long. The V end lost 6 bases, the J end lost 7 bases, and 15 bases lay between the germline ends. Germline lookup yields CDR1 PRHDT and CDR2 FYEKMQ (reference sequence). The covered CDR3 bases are TGTGCCAGCAGACGGAATAAGGGGGTTGAA. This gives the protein CASRRNKGVE. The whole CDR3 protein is CASRRNKGVEAFF.

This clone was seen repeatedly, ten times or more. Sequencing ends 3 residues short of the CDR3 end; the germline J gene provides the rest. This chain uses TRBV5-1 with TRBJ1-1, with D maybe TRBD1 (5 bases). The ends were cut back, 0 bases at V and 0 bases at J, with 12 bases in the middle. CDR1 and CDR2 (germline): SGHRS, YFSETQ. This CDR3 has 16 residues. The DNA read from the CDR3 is TGCGCCAGCAGCTTGGCCAAAGACAGCCTGAACACTGAA. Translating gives CASSLAKDSLNTE. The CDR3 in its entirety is CASSLAKDSLNTEAFF. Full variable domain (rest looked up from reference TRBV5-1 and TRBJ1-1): KAGVTQTPRYLIKTRGQQVTLSCSPISGHRSVSWYQQTPGQGLQFLFEYFSETQRNKGNFPGRFSGRQFSNSRSEMNVSTLELGDSALYLCASSLAKDSLNTEAFFGQGTRLTVV.

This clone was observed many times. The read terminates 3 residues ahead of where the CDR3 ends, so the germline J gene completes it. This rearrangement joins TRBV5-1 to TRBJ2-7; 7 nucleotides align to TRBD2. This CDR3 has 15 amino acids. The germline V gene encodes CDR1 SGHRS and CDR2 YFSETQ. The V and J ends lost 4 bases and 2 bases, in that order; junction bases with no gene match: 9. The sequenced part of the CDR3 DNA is TGCGCCAGCAGCCCCTATTCTGCGGGAGCCTACGAG. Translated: CASSPYSAGAYE. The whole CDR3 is CASSPYSAGAYEQYF.

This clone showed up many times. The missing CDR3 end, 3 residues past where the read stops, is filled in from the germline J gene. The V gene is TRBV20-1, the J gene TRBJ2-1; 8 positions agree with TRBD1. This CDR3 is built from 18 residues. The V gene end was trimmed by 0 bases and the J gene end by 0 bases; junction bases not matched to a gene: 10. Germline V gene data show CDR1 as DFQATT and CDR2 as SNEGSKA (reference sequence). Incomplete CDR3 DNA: TGCAGTGCTAGAGATAGGCGGTCAGGGGGCCGCTCCTACAATGAG. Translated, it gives CSARDRRSGGRSYNE. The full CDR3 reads CSARDRRSGGRSYNEQFF.

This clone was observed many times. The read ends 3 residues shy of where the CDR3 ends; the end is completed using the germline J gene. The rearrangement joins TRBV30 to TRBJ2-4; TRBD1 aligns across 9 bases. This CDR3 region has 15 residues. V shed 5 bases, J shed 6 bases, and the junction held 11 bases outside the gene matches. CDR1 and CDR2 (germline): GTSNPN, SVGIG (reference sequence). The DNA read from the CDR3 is TGTGCCTGGGGAGGCACAGGGGGCCCGGGAAACATT. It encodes CAWGGTGGPGNI. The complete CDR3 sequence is CAWGGTGGPGNIQYF.

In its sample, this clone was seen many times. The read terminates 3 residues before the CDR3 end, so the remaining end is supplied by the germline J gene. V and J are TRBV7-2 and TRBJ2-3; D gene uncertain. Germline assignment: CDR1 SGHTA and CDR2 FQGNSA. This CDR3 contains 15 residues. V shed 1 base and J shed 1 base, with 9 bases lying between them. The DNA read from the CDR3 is TGTGCCAGCAGCTTAGTGGCGGTGGGCACAGATACG. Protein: CASSLVAVGTDT. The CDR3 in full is CASSLVAVGTDTQYF.

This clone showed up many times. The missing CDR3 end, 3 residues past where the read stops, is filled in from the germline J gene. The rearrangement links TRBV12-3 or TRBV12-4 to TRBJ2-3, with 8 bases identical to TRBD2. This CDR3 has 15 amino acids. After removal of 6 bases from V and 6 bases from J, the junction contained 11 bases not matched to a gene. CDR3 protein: CASSQTSGLRDTQYF. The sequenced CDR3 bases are TGTGCCAGCAGCCAAACTAGCGGCCTAAGGGATACG.

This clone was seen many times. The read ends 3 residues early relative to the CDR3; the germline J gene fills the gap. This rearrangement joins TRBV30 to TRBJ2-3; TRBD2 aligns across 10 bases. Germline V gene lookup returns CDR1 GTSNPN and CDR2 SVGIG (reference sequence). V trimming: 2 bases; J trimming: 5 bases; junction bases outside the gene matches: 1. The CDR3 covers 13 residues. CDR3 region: CAWSRLAGDTQYF. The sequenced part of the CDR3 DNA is TGTGCCTGGAGTAGACTAGCGGGAGATACG.

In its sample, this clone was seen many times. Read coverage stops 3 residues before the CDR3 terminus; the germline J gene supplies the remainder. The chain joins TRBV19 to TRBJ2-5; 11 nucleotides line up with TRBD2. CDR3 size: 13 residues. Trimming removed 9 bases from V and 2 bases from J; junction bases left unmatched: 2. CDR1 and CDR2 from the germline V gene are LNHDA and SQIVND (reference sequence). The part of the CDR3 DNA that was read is TGTGCCAGCAGGACTAGCGGGCAAGAGACC. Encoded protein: CASRTSGQET. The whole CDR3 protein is CASRTSGQETQYF.

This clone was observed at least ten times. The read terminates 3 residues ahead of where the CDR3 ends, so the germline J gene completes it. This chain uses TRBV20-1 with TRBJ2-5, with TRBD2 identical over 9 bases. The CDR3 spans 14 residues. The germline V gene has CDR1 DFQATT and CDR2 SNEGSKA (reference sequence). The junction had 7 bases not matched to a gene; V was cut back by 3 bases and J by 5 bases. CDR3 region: CSASNRAGGETQYF. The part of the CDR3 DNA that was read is TGCAGTGCTAGCAATCGGGCGGGAGGGGAGACC.

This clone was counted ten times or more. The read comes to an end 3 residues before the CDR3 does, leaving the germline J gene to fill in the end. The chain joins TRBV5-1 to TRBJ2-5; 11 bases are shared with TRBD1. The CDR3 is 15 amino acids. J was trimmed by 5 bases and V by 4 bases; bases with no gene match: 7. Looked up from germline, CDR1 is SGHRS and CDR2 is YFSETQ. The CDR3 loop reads CASSAGQGVGETQYF. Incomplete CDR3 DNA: TGCGCCAGCAGCGCGGGACAGGGGGTAGGCGAGACC.